The rows below give T cell receptor beta chains drawn from one sample of a study of STAT3 mutations in large granular lymphocyte leukemia. Clones were read by immunoSEQ multiplex PCR, and TCRdb kept only the in-frame ones, dropping some. This table holds tens of thousands of clones, around 85% found once. The sequenced sample was peripheral blood mononuclear cells. These receptors were obtained from a man between 60 and 70 years old with T-cell large granular lymphocyte leukemia. Some clones in this sample may be carry-over from other donors' samples. The CDR3 runs from the conserved cysteine through the conserved F or W. A D gene is named only where the DNA matches it firmly. Some rows mark clone size as missing; the rest say once, few, many or name a class of expanded clone.

CDR3 length	D gene	J gene	clone size	V gene	CDR3 protein	CDR3 DNA
15	-	TRBJ2-5	-	TRBV5-1	CASSPPRTSQETQYF	TGCGCCAGCAGCCCGCCCCGGACTTCTCAAGAGACCCAGTACTTC
16	TRBD2	TRBJ2-7	once	TRBV5-4	CASSSSGGATSYEQYF	TGTGCCAGCAGCTCTTCCGGGGGGGCGACCTCCTACGAGCAGTACTTC
13	-	TRBJ1-2	-	TRBV7-9	CASRPMGGYGYTF	TGTGCCAGCAGACCGATGGGAGGGTATGGCTACACCTTC
14	-	TRBJ1-5	-	TRBV5-1	CASSFGGDGQPQHF	TGCGCCAGCAGCTTTGGAGGGGATGGTCAGCCCCAGCATTTT
16	-	TRBJ1-3	few	TRBV19	CASRIQGRSSGNTIYF	TGTGCCAGTCGGATCCAGGGCAGGAGCTCTGGAAACACCATATATTTT
13	-	TRBJ1-5	-	TRBV6-1	CASSAVQNQPQHF	TGTGCCAGCAGTGCCGTACAGAATCAGCCCCAGCATTTT
15	-	TRBJ2-5	-	TRBV27	CASSSIEAGGWPQYF	TGTGCCAGCAGCTCGATCGAGGCCGGTGGGTGGCCCCAGTACTTC
13	TRBD2	TRBJ2-3	-	TRBV5-1	CASWDSGADTQYF	TGCGCCAGCTGGGATAGCGGGGCGGATACGCAGTATTTT
15	-	TRBJ2-1	-	TRBV6-1	CASPASPSSYNEQFF	TGTGCCAGCCCCGCTAGCCCGAGCTCCTACAATGAGCAGTTCTTC
13	-	TRBJ1-1	once	TRBV11-2	CASSLEEYTEAFF	TGTGCCAGCAGCTTAGAGGAGTACACTGAAGCTTTCTTT
15	-	TRBJ1-1	-	TRBV9	CASSVAGGRDTEAFF	TGTGCCAGCAGCGTAGCTGGTGGGCGAGATACTGAAGCTTTCTTT
16	-	TRBJ1-1	-	TRBV5-4	CASSLGGARLDTEAFF	TGTGCCAGCAGCTTGGGGGGGGCGCGGTTAGACACTGAAGCTTTCTTT
17	TRBD2	TRBJ2-3	-	TRBV5-6	CASSLVAGLAGGHTQYF	TGTGCCAGCAGCTTGGTCGCGGGGCTAGCGGGGGGGCATACGCAGTATTTT
14	-	TRBJ1-5	-	TRBV29-1	CSVAVQGGDQPQHF	TGCAGCGTGGCTGTACAGGGTGGCGATCAGCCCCAGCATTTT
21	TRBD1	TRBJ2-6	-	TRBV4-1	CASSQVPPGQGLFSGANVLTF	TGCGCCAGCAGCCAAGTACCTCCGGGACAGGGGTTATTCTCTGGGGCCAACGTCCTGACTTTC
14	-	TRBJ2-7	-	TRBV5-1	CASSLVRVDYEQYF	TGCGCCAGCAGCTTGGTCAGGGTCGACTACGAGCAGTACTTC
12	-	TRBJ2-7	-	TRBV29-1	CSAREGTYEQYF	TGCAGCGCCCGAGAGGGAACCTACGAGCAGTACTTC
15	TRBD2	TRBJ2-1	-	TRBV29-1	CSVVSAGGISSEQFF	TGCAGCGTTGTCTCGGCGGGAGGGATTTCGAGTGAGCAGTTCTTC
15	TRBD1	TRBJ1-2	-	TRBV18	CASSGVTGQDSSYTF	TGTGCCAGCTCAGGGGTTACCGGACAGGACTCGAGCTACACCTTC
13	-	TRBJ2-5	-	TRBV7-7	CASSAGTDGAQYF	TGTGCTAGCAGCGCCGGGACGGACGGGGCCCAGTACTTC
15	TRBD2	TRBJ2-3	-	TRBV5-4	CASSPTSGSTDTQYF	TGTGCCAGCAGCCCTACTAGCGGGAGCACAGATACGCAGTATTTT
16	-	TRBJ1-2	-	TRBV19	CASSSIVGLNPYGYTF	TGTGCCAGTAGTTCGATCGTAGGGCTGAACCCCTATGGCTACACCTTC
13	-	TRBJ1-5	-	TRBV19	CASSLDRNQPQHF	TGTGCCAGTAGTTTGGACAGAAATCAGCCCCAGCATTTT
14	-	TRBJ2-7	-	TRBV30	CAWSRPRLAYEQYF	TGTGCCTGGAGTCGACCCAGACTAGCCTACGAGCAGTACTTC
15	-	TRBJ2-7	-	TRBV7-2	CASSPGGPYSYEQYF	TGTGCCAGCAGCCCCGGGGGGCCCTACTCCTACGAGCAGTACTTC
16	-	TRBJ1-3	-	TRBV15	CAASRDAGTTGNTIYF	TGTGCCGCCAGCAGAGATGCCGGGACAACCGGAAACACCATATATTTT
16	-	TRBJ2-7	-	TRBV4-1	CASSQEVTMLVREQYF	TGCGCCAGCAGCCAAGAGGTGACTATGCTAGTACGCGAGCAGTACTTC
15	-	TRBJ1-1	-	TRBV7-9	CASSLVSGAHTEAFF	TGTGCCAGCAGCTTAGTGTCTGGGGCCCACACTGAAGCTTTCTTT
15	TRBD2	TRBJ2-3	-	TRBV7-9	CASSPGLAGADTQYF	TGTGCCAGCAGCCCCGGACTAGCGGGCGCAGATACGCAGTATTTT
13	-	TRBJ1-3	-	TRBV30	CAANLNLENTIYF	TGTGCCGCAAACTTAAACTTAGAAAACACCATATATTTT
14	TRBD1	TRBJ2-5	-	TRBV11-1	CASSLGYNRDRGYF	TGTGCCAGCAGCTTAGGTTACAACCGGGACAGGGGGTACTTC
16	TRBD2	TRBJ2-5	once	TRBV28	CASSPGTSPTQETQYF	TGTGCCAGCAGTCCCGGGACTAGCCCAACTCAAGAGACCCAGTACTTC
15	-	TRBJ2-7	once	TRBV7-9	CASSLERDIPYEQYF	TGTGCCAGCAGCTTAGAGAGGGACATCCCCTACGAGCAGTACTTC
13	-	TRBJ2-7	-	TRBV29-1	CSVEGQGGYEQYF	TGCAGCGTTGAGGGGCAGGGTGGCTACGAGCAGTACTTC
18	TRBD1	TRBJ1-5	-	TRBV4-1	CASSQLHPPGQGDQPQHF	TGCGCCAGCAGCCAACTTCATCCTCCGGGACAGGGAGATCAGCCCCAGCATTTT
17	TRBD1	TRBJ1-6	-	TRBV15	CATSRDSSGGLNSPLHF	TGTGCCACCAGCAGAGATAGTTCAGGGGGTCTGAACTCACCCCTCCACTTT
15	TRBD2	TRBJ2-7	once	TRBV19	CASSYGASGNYEQYF	TGTGCCAGTAGTTATGGGGCTAGCGGGAACTACGAGCAGTACTTC
14	-	TRBJ2-6	-	TRBV6-6	CASSYSLGANVLTF	TGTGCCAGCAGTTACAGTCTAGGGGCCAACGTCCTGACTTTC
15	TRBD2	TRBJ2-7	-	TRBV5-1	CASSLGLAASYEQYF	TGCGCCAGCAGCTTGGGACTAGCGGCCTCCTACGAGCAGTACTTC
15	TRBD1	TRBJ1-1	-	TRBV6-5	CASSSGTASNTEAFF	TGTGCCAGCAGTTCTGGGACAGCGTCGAACACTGAAGCTTTCTTT
14	-	TRBJ1-2	few	TRBV27	CASRRTEGSYGYTF	TGTGCCAGCCGAAGGACAGAAGGTTCCTATGGCTACACCTTC
14	TRBD1	TRBJ2-7	-	TRBV4-2	CASSQGPTGGEQYF	TGTGCCAGCAGCCAAGGTCCGACAGGGGGCGAGCAGTACTTC
12	TRBD1	TRBJ2-1	-	TRBV6-5	CASSNRGNEQFF	TGTGCCAGCAGCAACAGGGGGAATGAGCAGTTCTTC
19	TRBD2	TRBJ2-7	-	TRBV29-1	CSVTSGQTTYGLAGGEQYF	TGCAGCGTTACTTCGGGACAGACAACCTATGGACTAGCGGGTGGCGAGCAGTACTTC
17	TRBD2	TRBJ2-3	-	TRBV10-3	CASKGLAGVFVQDTQYF	TGTGCCAGCAAGGGACTAGCGGGAGTTTTTGTGCAAGATACGCAGTATTTT
14	-	TRBJ2-1	-	TRBV7-9	CASSLAGTYNEQFF	TGTGCCAGCAGCTTGGCAGGAACTTACAATGAGCAGTTCTTC
17	TRBD2	TRBJ2-5	-	TRBV7-6	CASSLGLAVNPQETQYF	TGTGCCAGCAGCTTGGGACTAGCGGTAAACCCTCAAGAGACCCAGTACTTC
15	TRBD2	TRBJ2-1	once	TRBV30	CAWALGLAGRNEQFF	TGTGCCTGGGCCCTCGGGCTAGCGGGTCGCAATGAGCAGTTCTTC
16	TRBD2	TRBJ2-2	-	TRBV15	CATSGGGSSYTGELFF	TGTGCCACCAGCGGCGGCGGGAGTAGTTACACCGGGGAGCTGTTTTTT
13	-	TRBJ1-3	-	TRBV10-3	CATRHRLGNTIYF	TGTGCCACAAGACACAGGCTCGGAAACACCATATATTTT
13	-	TRBJ1-2	few	TRBV18	CASSPEGDYGYTF	TGTGCCAGCTCACCGGAGGGTGACTATGGCTACACCTTC
15	TRBD1	TRBJ2-7	-	TRBV5-6	CASSLPGQGNYEQYF	TGTGCCAGCAGCTTGCCGGGACAGGGGAACTACGAGCAGTACTTC
16	TRBD1	TRBJ2-7	-	TRBV10-1	CASSEGTGGAGYEQYF	TGCGCCAGCAGTGAGGGGACAGGGGGCGCAGGATACGAGCAGTACTTC
16	-	TRBJ2-7	few	TRBV4-1	CASSRHARGESYEQYF	TGCGCCAGCAGCCGGCACGCCAGGGGGGAATCCTACGAGCAGTACTTC
16	TRBD1	TRBJ2-2	few	TRBV12-5	CASGTRTGPNTGELFF	TGTGCTAGTGGTACGCGGACAGGACCCAACACCGGGGAGCTGTTTTTT